A selection of T cell receptor beta chains follows, all from one sample in a study of blood T cells in healthy people across ages. One entry per CDR3 protein results from TCRdb running MiXCR on the 5' RACE reads. Of about 800,000 distinct CDR3 sequences in the sample, over 45% were seen once. Material for sequencing was blood. Receptor source: a man aged 25-40 years in good health. The CDR3 runs from the conserved cysteine through the conserved F or W. The D gene is left open where the match is weak. Expanded clones are given a class, and other clones once, few, many or no size at all.

v_call	clone_size	cdr3_length	d_call	j_call	cdr3_nt	cdr3_aa
TRBV9	-	15	-	TRBJ2-1	TGTGCCAGCAGCGTAGCAGGTGTAGGCTACAATGAGCAGTTCTTC	CASSVAGVGYNEQFF
TRBV29-1	few	12	TRBD2	TRBJ2-5	TGCAGCGTTCTAGCGGGAGAGGGGACCCAGTACTTC	CSVLAGEGTQYF
TRBV20-1	-	22	-	TRBJ1-1	-	CSASVGEGSPLHFGNGTTEAFF
TRBV13	few	14	-	TRBJ1-2	TGTGCCAGCAGCTTAGCGCTCCTAAGAGGCGGCTACACCTTC	CASSLALLRGGYTF
TRBV15	-	16	-	TRBJ2-7	TGTGCCACCAGCAGAGATCAGGGGACAAGTAACTACGAGCAGTACTTC	CATSRDQGTSNYEQYF
TRBV7-2	-	14	-	TRBJ1-6	TGTGCCAGCAGCTTAGTTCCCTATAATTCACCCCTCCACTTT	CASSLVPYNSPLHF
TRBV4-2	-	15	-	TRBJ1-5	TGTGCCAGCAGCCAAAGGTATAACGGGAATCAGCCCCAGCATTTT	CASSQRYNGNQPQHF
TRBV20-1	-	14	TRBD1	TRBJ2-7	TGCAGTGCTACTACCGGGACAGTCTTGTACGAGCAGTACTTC	CSATTGTVLYEQYF
TRBV29-1	-	16	-	TRBJ2-7	TGCAGCGTAGCCGTTGCCGACGTAACCCCGATCCACGAGCAGTACTTC	CSVAVADVTPIHEQYF
TRBV25-1	-	15	-	TRBJ2-5	TGTGCCAGCAGTGAATATATTGGCCCCAGAGAGACCCAGTACTTC	CASSEYIGPRETQYF
TRBV20-1	-	12	-	TRBJ2-3	TGCAGTGCTAGAGATGGACAGGATACGCAGTATTTT	CSARDGQDTQYF
TRBV6-5	few	14	-	TRBJ2-4	TGTGCCAGCAGTTATAGTCTGGGCCAAAACATTCAGTACTTC	CASSYSLGQNIQYF
TRBV20-1	-	15	TRBD2	TRBJ2-3	TGCAGTGCCGACCCCGCGCGGGGGTCCACAGATACGCAGTATTTT	CSADPARGSTDTQYF
TRBV27	-	14	-	TRBJ2-5	TGTGCCAGCAGTTTATGGGCAGGGGAAGAGACCCAGTACTTC	CASSLWAGEETQYF
TRBV9	-	16	TRBD2	TRBJ2-1	TGTGCCAGCAGCGTAGAGGGCGGGAGGCAGTACAATGAGCAGTTCTTC	CASSVEGGRQYNEQFF
TRBV20-1	many	14	-	TRBJ2-6	TGCAGTGCAGGGACTGCCTCTGGGGCCAACGTCCTGACTTTC	CSAGTASGANVLTF
TRBV7-8	-	16	-	TRBJ1-1	TGTGCCCGCAGCTTAGGGTCACAGGGAGGGGGCACTGAAGCTTTCTTT	CARSLGSQGGGTEAFF
TRBV3-1	-	17	-	TRBJ2-5	TGTGCCAGCAGCCACCACCTAAGGGGGGCTGTTCAAGAGACCCAGTACTTC	CASSHHLRGAVQETQYF
TRBV7-2	-	16	-	TRBJ2-7	TGTGCCAGCAGCTTAGGTCCAAGGCGGGGCTCCTACGAGCAGTACTTC	CASSLGPRRGSYEQYF
TRBV20-1	-	14	-	TRBJ1-2	TGCAGTGCTAGAGATTCCTCCAGGGGCTATGGCTACACCTTC	CSARDSSRGYGYTF
TRBV29-1	few	14	-	TRBJ2-6	TGCAGCGTTGAGGTTGCGACTGGGGCCAACGTCCTGACTTTC	CSVEVATGANVLTF
TRBV7-6	once	16	-	TRBJ2-5	TGTGCCAGCAGCACAATAGGGGGAGTAGCTCAAGAGACCCAGTACTTC	CASSTIGGVAQETQYF
TRBV6-5	few	14	TRBD1	TRBJ1-4	TGTGCCAGCAGTTACGACTACAGGGGAGGAAAACTGTTTTTT	CASSYDYRGGKLFF
TRBV7-6	-	15	TRBD1	TRBJ1-1	TGTGCCAGCAGCCCCAAGGGGGCGCGAAGGACTGAAGCTTTCTTT	CASSPKGARRTEAFF
TRBV10-1	-	15	-	TRBJ2-5	TGCGCCAGCAGTGAAGGGCAGGGGCCCCAAGAGACCCAGTACTTC	CASSEGQGPQETQYF
TRBV5-1	-	17	TRBD1	TRBJ2-1	TGCGCCAGCAGCGGAGTGTTCGGAGGACAGGGCTACAATGAGCAGTTCTTC	CASSGVFGGQGYNEQFF
TRBV7-8	few	13	-	TRBJ2-3	TGTGCCAGCAGCGTATTGTCGGGAGATACGCAGTATTTT	CASSVLSGDTQYF
TRBV10-1	few	11	-	TRBJ1-1	TGCGCCAGCCGTACCAGGACTGAGACTTTCTTT	CASRTRTETFF
TRBV6-2/TRBV6-3	once	15	-	TRBJ2-1	TGTGCCAGCCGATTGGGGTATCAGCAATACAATGAGCAGTTCTTC	CASRLGYQQYNEQFF
TRBV7-2	-	13	-	TRBJ2-5	TGTGCCAGCAGCCCCCAGTGGAGGGTGACCCAGTACTTC	CASSPQWRVTQYF
TRBV6-1	-	14	TRBD1	TRBJ2-7	TGTGCCAGCAGTTTAGGGGACAGGGTCCACGAGCAGTACTTC	CASSLGDRVHEQYF
TRBV29-1	-	16	TRBD2	TRBJ2-2	TGCAGCGCTTTTGTCTGGCGGGAGATGAAAACCGGGGAGCTGTTTTTT	CSAFVWREMKTGELFF
TRBV18	-	15	TRBD1	TRBJ2-7	TGTGCCAGCTCGCTTCAACAGGGGAAGACCTACGAGCAGTACTTC	CASSLQQGKTYEQYF
TRBV7-2	-	15	TRBD2	TRBJ2-7	TGTGCCAGCAGCTATACTAGCGGGTACGGGAGAGAGCAGTACTTC	CASSYTSGYGREQYF
TRBV20-1	-	14	TRBD1	TRBJ2-7	TGCAGTGCTTCCCCGGACAGGGGCTCCTACGAGCAGTACTTC	CSASPDRGSYEQYF
TRBV4-1	-	14	-	TRBJ2-3	TGCGCCAGCAGCCAAGAGGATCCCACAGATACGCAGTATTTT	CASSQEDPTDTQYF
TRBV29-1	-	13	TRBD1	TRBJ2-7	TGCTCCTACACAGGGGAAAGCTCCTACGAGCAGTACTTC	CSYTGESSYEQYF
TRBV7-2	few	14	-	TRBJ2-3	TGTGCCAGCGGCAGGGTCGGAGGAGCAGATACGCAGTATTTT	CASGRVGGADTQYF
TRBV10-3	few	14	-	TRBJ2-5	TGTGCCACCGGGACTCCGTCAAAGGGGGAGACCCAGTACTTC	CATGTPSKGETQYF
TRBV4-2	-	15	TRBD1	TRBJ2-7	TGTGCCAGCAGCCCCGATATAGGGGGCGGCTACGAGCAGTACTTC	CASSPDIGGGYEQYF
TRBV9	few	15	TRBD1	TRBJ2-5	TGTGCCAGCAGCGTAGCCGGACAGGACGGGGAGACCCAGTACTTC	CASSVAGQDGETQYF
TRBV11-2	-	16	TRBD2	TRBJ2-1	TGTGCCAGCAGATTTAGCGGGAGTAATTATTGGAATGAGCAGTTCTTC	CASRFSGSNYWNEQFF
TRBV6-1	once	15	-	TRBJ1-2	TGTGCCAGCAGTGAAGGGGTTGGCTCCCGGAGGGGCTACACCTTC	CASSEGVGSRRGYTF
TRBV5-1	many	13	-	TRBJ2-1	TGCGCCAGCATCGGGGAGTCCTACAATGAGCAGTTCTTC	CASIGESYNEQFF